This TCR beta chain was sequenced for a study of shared clonotypes between healthy human individuals. Some clones are missing from TCRdb's copy, which holds only in-frame ones; the method was immunoSEQ multiplex PCR. The sample lists around 510,000 clones, 70% to 80% occurring once. Germline CDR1 reads GTSNPN; CDR2 reads SVGIG (reference sequence). Trimming cost V 0 bases and J 2 bases, with 5 bases left between them. CDR3 length: 12 residues. The receptor comes from a middle-aged woman in good health. Some clones in this sample may be carry-over from other donors' samples. The rearrangement links TRBV30 to TRBJ2-7; D is undetermined. Input material: PBMCs. CDR3 residues: CAWSVSPYEQYF. DNA of the CDR3: TGTGCCTGGAGTGTATCCCCCTACGAGCAGTACTTC.